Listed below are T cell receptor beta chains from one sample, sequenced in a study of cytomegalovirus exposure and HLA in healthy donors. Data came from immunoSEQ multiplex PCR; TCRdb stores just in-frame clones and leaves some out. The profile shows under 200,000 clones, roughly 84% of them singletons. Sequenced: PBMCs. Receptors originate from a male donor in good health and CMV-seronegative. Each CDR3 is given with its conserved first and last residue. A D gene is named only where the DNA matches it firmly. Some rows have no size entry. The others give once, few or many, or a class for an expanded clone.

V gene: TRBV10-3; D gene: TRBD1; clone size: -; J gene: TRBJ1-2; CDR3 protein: CAISGTKQGGGYTF; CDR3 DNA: TGTGCCATCAGTGGAACCAAACAGGGGGGTGGCTACACCTTC
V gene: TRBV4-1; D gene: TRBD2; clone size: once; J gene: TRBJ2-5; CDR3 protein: CASSQSELGGWETQYF; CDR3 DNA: TGCGCCAGCAGCCAAAGCGAGTTGGGAGGGTGGGAGACCCAGTACTTC
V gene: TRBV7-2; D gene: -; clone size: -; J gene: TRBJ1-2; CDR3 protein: CASSLGRGGASYTF; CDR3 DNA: TGTGCCAGCAGCTTAGGGAGAGGGGGTGCGAGCTACACCTTC
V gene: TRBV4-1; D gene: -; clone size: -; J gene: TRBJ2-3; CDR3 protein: CASSHLGLKATDTQYF; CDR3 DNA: TGCGCCAGCAGCCACCTTGGACTTAAAGCGACAGATACGCAGTATTTT
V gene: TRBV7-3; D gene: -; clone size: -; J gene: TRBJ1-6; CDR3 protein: CASSLSTGTRTPLHF; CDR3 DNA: TGTGCCAGCAGCCTAAGTACAGGGACGAGAACACCCCTCCACTTT
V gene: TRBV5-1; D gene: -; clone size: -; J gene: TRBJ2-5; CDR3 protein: CASSRAQGPQETQYF; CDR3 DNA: TGCGCCAGCAGCCGGGCCCAGGGCCCCCAAGAGACCCAGTACTTC
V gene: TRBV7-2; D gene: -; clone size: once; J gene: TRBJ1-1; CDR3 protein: CASSPVDSTGTEAFF; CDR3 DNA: TGTGCCAGCAGCCCCGTCGATAGTACGGGCACTGAAGCTTTCTTT
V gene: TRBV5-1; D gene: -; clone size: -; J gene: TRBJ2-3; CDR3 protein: CASSESTDTQYF; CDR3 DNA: TGCGCCAGCAGCGAGAGCACAGATACGCAGTATTTT
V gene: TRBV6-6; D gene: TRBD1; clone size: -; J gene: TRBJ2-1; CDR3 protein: CASKGTGLSYNEQFF; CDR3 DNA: TGTGCCAGTAAGGGGACAGGCCTCTCCTACAATGAGCAATTCTTC
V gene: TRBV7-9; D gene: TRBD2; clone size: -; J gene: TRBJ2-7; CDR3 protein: CASSFSGTSGTYEQYF; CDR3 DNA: TGTGCCAGCAGTTTTTCCGGGACTAGCGGTACCTACGAGCAGTACTTC
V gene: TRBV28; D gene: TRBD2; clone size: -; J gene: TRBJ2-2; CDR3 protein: CASSLLDGGGGSPTGELFF; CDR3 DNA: TGTGCCAGCAGTTTATTAGACGGTGGCGGCGGGAGCCCGACCGGGGAGCTGTTTTTT
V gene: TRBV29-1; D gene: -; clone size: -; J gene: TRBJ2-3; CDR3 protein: CSAPRAGSTDTQYF; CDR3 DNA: TGCAGCGCCCCAAGGGCGGGGAGCACAGATACGCAGTATTTT
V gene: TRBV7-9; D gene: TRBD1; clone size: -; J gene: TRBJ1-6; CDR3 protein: CASSLAMGQGRNSPLHF; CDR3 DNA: TGTGCCAGCAGCTTAGCGATGGGACAGGGCCGTAATTCACCCCTCCACTTT
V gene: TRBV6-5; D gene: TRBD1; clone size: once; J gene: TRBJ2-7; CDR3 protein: CASRTGTGGYEQYF; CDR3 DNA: TGTGCCAGCAGGACCGGGACAGGGGGTTACGAGCAGTACTTC
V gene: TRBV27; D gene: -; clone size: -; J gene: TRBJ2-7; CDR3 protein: CASSPFTGYEQYF; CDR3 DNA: TGTGCCAGCAGCCCATTTACCGGCTACGAGCAGTACTTC
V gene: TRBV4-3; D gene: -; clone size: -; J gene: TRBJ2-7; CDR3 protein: CASSPGRETYEQYF; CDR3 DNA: TGCGCCAGCAGCCCGGGCAGGGAAACCTACGAGCAGTACTTC
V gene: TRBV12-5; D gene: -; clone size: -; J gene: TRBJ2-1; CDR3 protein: CASGIQGGGSNEQFF; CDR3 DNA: TGTGCTAGTGGAATTCAGGGAGGTGGATCCAATGAGCAGTTCTTC
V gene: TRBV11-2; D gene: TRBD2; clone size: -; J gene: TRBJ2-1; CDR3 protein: CASSSPGRRTSGRNEQFF; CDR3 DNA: TGTGCCAGCAGCTCCCCCGGACGAAGGACTAGCGGGAGAAATGAGCAGTTCTTC
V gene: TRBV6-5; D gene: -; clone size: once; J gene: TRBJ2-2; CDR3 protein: CASSPAGKVGELFF; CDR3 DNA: TGTGCCAGCAGTCCGGCAGGGAAGGTCGGGGAGCTGTTTTTT
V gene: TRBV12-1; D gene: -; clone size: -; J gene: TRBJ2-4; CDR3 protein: CASSNLIWTENIQYF; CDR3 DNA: TGTGCCAGCAGTAACCTCATTTGGACAGAAAACATTCAGTACTTC
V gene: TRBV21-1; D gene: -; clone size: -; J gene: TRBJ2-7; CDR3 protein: CARHQGNRVGEQYF; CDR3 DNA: TGTGCCAGACATCAAGGAAACAGGGTGGGAGAGCAGTACTTC
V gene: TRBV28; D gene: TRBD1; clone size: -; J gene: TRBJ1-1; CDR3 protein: CASSLPDRGTEAFF; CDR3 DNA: TGTGCCAGCAGTTTGCCTGACAGGGGCACTGAAGCTTTCTTT
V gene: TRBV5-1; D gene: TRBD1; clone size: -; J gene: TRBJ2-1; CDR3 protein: CASSLVGQGTGEQFF; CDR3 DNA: TGCGCCAGCAGCTTGGTTGGACAGGGCACCGGTGAGCAGTTCTTC
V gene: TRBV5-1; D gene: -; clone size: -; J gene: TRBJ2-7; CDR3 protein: CASSLLDSTAYEQYF; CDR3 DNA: TGCGCCAGCAGCTTGTTGGACTCGACCGCCTACGAGCAGTACTTC
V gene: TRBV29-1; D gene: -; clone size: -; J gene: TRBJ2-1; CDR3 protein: CSVEDLVSDEQFF; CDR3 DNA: TGCAGCGTTGAAGATCTAGTAAGCGATGAGCAGTTCTTC